Listed below are T cell receptor beta chains from one sample, sequenced in a study of PD-1 blockade in classical Hodgkin lymphoma. Data came from immunoSEQ multiplex PCR; TCRdb stores just in-frame clones and leaves some out. The sample records more than 75,000 clones, 90% to 95% being singletons. The sequences come from peripheral blood mononuclear cells (PBMCs), collected before the fourth cycle of nivolumab. These receptors were obtained from a human donor with classical Hodgkin lymphoma. Each CDR3 is given with its conserved first and last residue. Fields, in order: D gene, clone size, J gene, V gene, CDR3 protein, CDR3 DNA. D genes are given only for firm matches. Clone size, where shown, is once, few, many, or a class for clones that have expanded.

d_gene: NA
abundance: NA
j_gene: TRBJ1-2
v_gene: TRBV19
CDR3aa: CASSSAGTPLTMNGYTF
CDR3nt: TGTGCCAGTAGTAGTGCCGGGACACCTCTAACTATGAATGGCTACACCTTC

d_gene: NA
abundance: NA
j_gene: TRBJ1-3
v_gene: TRBV28
CDR3aa: CASRGVVDTIYF
CDR3nt: TGTGCCAGCAGGGGGGTTGTCGACACCATATATTTT

d_gene: TRBD2
abundance: NA
j_gene: TRBJ2-5
v_gene: TRBV2
CDR3aa: CASSEPAGGPVETQYF
CDR3nt: TGTGCCAGCAGTGAGCCGGCGGGAGGGCCTGTAGAGACCCAGTACTTC

d_gene: TRBD1
abundance: NA
j_gene: TRBJ2-2
v_gene: TRBV7-9
CDR3aa: CASSLQGRGPGGELFF
CDR3nt: TGTGCCAGCAGCTTACAGGGCAGGGGGCCTGGCGGGGAGCTGTTTTTT

d_gene: TRBD2
abundance: NA
j_gene: TRBJ2-3
v_gene: TRBV19
CDR3aa: CASSIGRGTDTQYF
CDR3nt: TGTGCCAGTAGTATAGGGCGGGGGACAGATACGCAGTATTTT

d_gene: TRBD1
abundance: NA
j_gene: TRBJ1-1
v_gene: TRBV7-9
CDR3aa: CATADRGPHMTEAFF
CDR3nt: TGTGCCACCGCTGACAGGGGTCCCCATATGACTGAAGCTTTCTTT

d_gene: NA
abundance: NA
j_gene: TRBJ2-2
v_gene: TRBV28
CDR3aa: CASSLGAVNTGELFF
CDR3nt: TGTGCCAGCTCTCTGGGCGCGGTTAACACCGGGGAGCTGTTTTTT

d_gene: NA
abundance: few
j_gene: TRBJ2-2
v_gene: TRBV18
CDR3aa: CASSPPRGTVGTRITGELFF
CDR3nt: TGTGCCAGCTCACCCCCTCGGGGGACAGTTGGGACTAGAATCACCGGGGAGCTGTTTTTT

d_gene: NA
abundance: NA
j_gene: TRBJ1-2
v_gene: TRBV18
CDR3aa: CASSPLDVPTNYGYTF
CDR3nt: TGTGCCAGCTCACCTTTGGACGTCCCCACTAACTATGGCTACACCTTC

d_gene: NA
abundance: NA
j_gene: TRBJ2-5
v_gene: TRBV25-1
CDR3aa: CASSGTGRQETQYF
CDR3nt: TGTGCCAGCAGTGGCACAGGGAGACAAGAGACCCAGTACTTC

d_gene: TRBD2
abundance: NA
j_gene: TRBJ2-2
v_gene: TRBV19
CDR3aa: CASKSSGSTGELFF
CDR3nt: TGTGCCAGTAAATCTAGCGGGAGCACCGGGGAGCTGTTTTTT

d_gene: NA
abundance: NA
j_gene: TRBJ1-1
v_gene: TRBV11-3
CDR3aa: CASSLGGERGTEAFF
CDR3nt: TGTGCCAGCAGCTTAGGGGGGGAGAGAGGCACTGAAGCTTTCTTT

d_gene: NA
abundance: NA
j_gene: TRBJ2-7
v_gene: TRBV28
CDR3aa: CASSGVRGVQYF
CDR3nt: TGTGCCAGCAGTGGTGTAAGGGGCGTGCAGTACTTC

d_gene: NA
abundance: NA
j_gene: TRBJ1-1
v_gene: TRBV29-1
CDR3aa: CSVEALNTEAFF
CDR3nt: TGCAGCGTTGAGGCACTGAACACTGAAGCTTTCTTT

d_gene: TRBD1
abundance: NA
j_gene: TRBJ2-7
v_gene: TRBV2
CDR3aa: CAGKTDRGEQYF
CDR3nt: TGTGCCGGCAAAACCGACAGGGGGGAGCAGTACTTC

d_gene: NA
abundance: NA
j_gene: TRBJ2-7
v_gene: TRBV10-3
CDR3aa: CAISEGLLRTYEQYF
CDR3nt: TGTGCCATCAGTGAGGGCTTACTTCGGACCTACGAGCAGTACTTC

d_gene: NA
abundance: NA
j_gene: TRBJ2-7
v_gene: TRBV5-4
CDR3aa: CASSLTSGPLYEQYF
CDR3nt: TGTGCCAGCAGCCTAACCTCCGGGCCTCTCTACGAGCAGTACTTC

d_gene: NA
abundance: NA
j_gene: TRBJ2-1
v_gene: TRBV28
CDR3aa: CASRDSRDTFLYNEQFF
CDR3nt: TGTGCCAGCAGAGACTCCCGGGACACCTTCTTATACAATGAGCAGTTCTTC

d_gene: NA
abundance: NA
j_gene: TRBJ2-7
v_gene: TRBV30
CDR3aa: CAWNPSSYEQYF
CDR3nt: TGTGCCTGGAATCCCAGCTCCTACGAGCAGTACTTC

d_gene: NA
abundance: NA
j_gene: TRBJ2-2
v_gene: TRBV5-1
CDR3aa: CASSLAFSRTTKNTGELFF
CDR3nt: TGCGCCAGCAGCTTGGCCTTTTCTCGGACGACTAAGAACACCGGGGAGCTGTTTTTT

d_gene: TRBD1
abundance: NA
j_gene: TRBJ1-1
v_gene: TRBV10-3
CDR3aa: CAIKEGQGVYYTEAFF
CDR3nt: TGTGCCATCAAGGAGGGACAGGGCGTTTATTACACTGAAGCTTTCTTT

d_gene: TRBD1
abundance: few
j_gene: TRBJ1-5
v_gene: TRBV5-6
CDR3aa: CASSPDRGSQPQHF
CDR3nt: TGTGCCAGCAGCCCGGACAGGGGAAGTCAGCCCCAGCATTTT

d_gene: TRBD2
abundance: NA
j_gene: TRBJ2-7
v_gene: TRBV7-7
CDR3aa: CASSARLAGEGEQYF
CDR3nt: TGTGCCAGCAGCGCTCGACTAGCGGGAGAAGGCGAGCAGTACTTC

d_gene: TRBD2
abundance: NA
j_gene: TRBJ2-7
v_gene: TRBV4-1
CDR3aa: CASSLMMGLAGVDTAYEQYF
CDR3nt: TGCGCCAGCAGCCTCATGATGGGACTAGCGGGAGTAGATACCGCCTACGAGCAGTACTTC

d_gene: NA
abundance: NA
j_gene: TRBJ1-2
v_gene: TRBV28
CDR3aa: CASSLVPGKSYGYTF
CDR3nt: TGTGCCAGCAGTTTAGTCCCCGGGAAGAGCTATGGCTACACCTTC

d_gene: NA
abundance: once
j_gene: TRBJ2-1
v_gene: TRBV4-1
CDR3aa: CASSQVLVNEQFF
CDR3nt: TGCGCCAGCAGCCAAGTGTTGGTCAATGAGCAGTTCTTC

d_gene: NA
abundance: NA
j_gene: TRBJ2-7
v_gene: TRBV2
CDR3aa: CASSEGGSSYEQYF
CDR3nt: TGTGCCAGCAGTGAGGGGGGTAGCTCCTACGAGCAGTACTTC

d_gene: TRBD1
abundance: NA
j_gene: TRBJ1-5
v_gene: TRBV7-9
CDR3aa: CASSKDGQGGYSNQPQHF
CDR3nt: TGTGCCAGCAGCAAAGACGGTCAGGGGGGTTATAGCAATCAGCCCCAGCATTTT